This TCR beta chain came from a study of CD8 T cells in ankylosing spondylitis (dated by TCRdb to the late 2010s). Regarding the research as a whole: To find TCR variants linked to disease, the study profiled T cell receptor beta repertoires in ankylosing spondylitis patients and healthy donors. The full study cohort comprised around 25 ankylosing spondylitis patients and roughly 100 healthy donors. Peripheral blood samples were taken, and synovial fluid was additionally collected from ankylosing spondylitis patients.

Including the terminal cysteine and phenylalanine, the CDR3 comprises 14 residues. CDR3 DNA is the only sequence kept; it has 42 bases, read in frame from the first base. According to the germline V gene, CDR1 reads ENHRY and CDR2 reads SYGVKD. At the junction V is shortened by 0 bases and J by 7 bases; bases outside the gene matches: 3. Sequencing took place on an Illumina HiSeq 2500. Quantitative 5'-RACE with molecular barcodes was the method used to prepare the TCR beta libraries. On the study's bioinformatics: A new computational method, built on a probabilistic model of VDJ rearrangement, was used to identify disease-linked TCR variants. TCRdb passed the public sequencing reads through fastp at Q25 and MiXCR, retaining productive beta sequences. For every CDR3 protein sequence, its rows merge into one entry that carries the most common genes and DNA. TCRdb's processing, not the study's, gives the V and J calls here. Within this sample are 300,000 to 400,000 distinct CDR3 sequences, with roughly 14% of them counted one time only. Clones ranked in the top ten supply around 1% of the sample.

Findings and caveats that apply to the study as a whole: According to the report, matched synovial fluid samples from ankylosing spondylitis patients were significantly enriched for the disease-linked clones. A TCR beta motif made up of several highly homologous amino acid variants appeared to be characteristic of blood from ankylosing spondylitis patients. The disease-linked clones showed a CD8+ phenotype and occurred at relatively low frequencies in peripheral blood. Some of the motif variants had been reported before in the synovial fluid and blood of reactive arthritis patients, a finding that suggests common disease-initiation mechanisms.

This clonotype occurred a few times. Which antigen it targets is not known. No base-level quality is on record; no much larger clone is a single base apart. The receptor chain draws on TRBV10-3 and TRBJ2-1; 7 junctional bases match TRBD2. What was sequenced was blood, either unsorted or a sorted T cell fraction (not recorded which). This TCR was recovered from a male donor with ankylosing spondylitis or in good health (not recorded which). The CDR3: CAISESGRGNEQFF. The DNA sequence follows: TGTGCCATCAGTGAGTCCGGGCGGGGGAATGAGCAGTTCTTC.